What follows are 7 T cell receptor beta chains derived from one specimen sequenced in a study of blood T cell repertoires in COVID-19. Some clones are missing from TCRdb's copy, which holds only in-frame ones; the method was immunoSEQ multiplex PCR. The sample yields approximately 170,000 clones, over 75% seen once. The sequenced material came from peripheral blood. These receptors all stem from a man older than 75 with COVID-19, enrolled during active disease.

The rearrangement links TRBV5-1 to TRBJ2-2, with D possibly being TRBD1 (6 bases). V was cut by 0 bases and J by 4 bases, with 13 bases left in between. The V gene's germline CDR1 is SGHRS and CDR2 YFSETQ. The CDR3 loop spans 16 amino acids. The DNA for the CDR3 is TGCGCCAGCAGCTTGGGCAGGGGAAGTCTCACCGGGGAGCTGTTTTTT. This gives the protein CASSLGRGSLTGELFF. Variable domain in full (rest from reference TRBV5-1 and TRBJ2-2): KAGVTQTPRYLIKTRGQQVTLSCSPISGHRSVSWYQQTPGQGLQFLFEYFSETQRNKGNFPGRFSGRQFSNSRSEMNVSTLELGDSALYLCASSLGRGSLTGELFFGEGSRLTVL.

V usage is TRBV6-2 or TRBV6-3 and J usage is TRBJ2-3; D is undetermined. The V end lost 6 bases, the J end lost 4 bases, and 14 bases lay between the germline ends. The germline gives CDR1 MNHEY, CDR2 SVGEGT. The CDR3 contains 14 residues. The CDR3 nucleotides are TGTGCCAGCAGCGATGTACACCCACCAGATACGCAGTATTTT. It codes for CASSDVHPPDTQYF.

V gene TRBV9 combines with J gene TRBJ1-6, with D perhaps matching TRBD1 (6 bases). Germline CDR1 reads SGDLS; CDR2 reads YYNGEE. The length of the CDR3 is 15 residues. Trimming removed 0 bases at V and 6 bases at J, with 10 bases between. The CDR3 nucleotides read TGTGCCAGCAGCGTAGCGGGCAGGGGTAATTCACCCCTCCACTTT. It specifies CASSVAGRGNSPLHF. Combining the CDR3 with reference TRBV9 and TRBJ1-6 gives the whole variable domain DSGVTQTPKHLITATGQRVTLRCSPRSGDLSVYWYQQSLDQGLQFLIQYYNGEERAKGNILERFSAQQFPDLHSELNLSSLELGDSALYFCASSVAGRGNSPLHFGNGTRLTVT.

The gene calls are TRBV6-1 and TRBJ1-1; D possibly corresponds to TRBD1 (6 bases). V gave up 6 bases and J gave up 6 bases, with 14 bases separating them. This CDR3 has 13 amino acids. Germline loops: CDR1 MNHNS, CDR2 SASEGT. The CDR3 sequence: CASSSGQYPEAFF. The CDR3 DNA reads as TGTGCCAGCAGCAGCGGACAGTACCCTGAAGCTTTCTTT.

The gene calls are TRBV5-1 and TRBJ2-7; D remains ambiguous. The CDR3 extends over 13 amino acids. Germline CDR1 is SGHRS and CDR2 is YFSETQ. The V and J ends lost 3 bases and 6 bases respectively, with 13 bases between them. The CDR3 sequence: CASSSQASSEQYF. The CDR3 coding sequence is TGCGCCAGCAGCTCCCAGGCCTCCAGCGAGCAGTACTTC.

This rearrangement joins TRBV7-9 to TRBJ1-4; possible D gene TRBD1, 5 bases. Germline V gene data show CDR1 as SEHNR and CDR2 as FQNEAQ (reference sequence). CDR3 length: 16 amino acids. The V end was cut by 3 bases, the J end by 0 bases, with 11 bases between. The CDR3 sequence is CASSFYRTTTNEKLFF. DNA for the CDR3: TGTGCCAGCAGCTTCTACCGGACAACAACTAATGAAAAACTGTTTTTT.

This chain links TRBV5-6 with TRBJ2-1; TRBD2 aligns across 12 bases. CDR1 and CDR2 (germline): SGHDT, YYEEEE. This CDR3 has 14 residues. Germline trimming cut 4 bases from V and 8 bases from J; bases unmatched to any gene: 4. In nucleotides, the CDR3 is TGTGCCAGCAGCGTACTAGCGGGGGGCTATGAGCAGTTCTTC. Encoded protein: CASSVLAGGYEQFF. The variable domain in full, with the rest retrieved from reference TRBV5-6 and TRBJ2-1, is DAGVTQSPTHLIKTRGQQVTLRCSPKSGHDTVSWYQQALGQGPQFIFQYYEEEERQRGNFPDRFSGHQFPNYSSELNVNALLLGDSALYLCASSVLAGGYEQFFGPGTRLTVL.